This T cell receptor beta chain is drawn from a study of beta chain features in type 1 diabetes. As for the study in general: Cell yields, gender and age were similar in healthy donors and patients.

About this clone itself: Its antigen remains unknown.

Study-wide findings and caveats: When Type 1 diabetes patients were examined, their TCRB CDR3s proved moderately but significantly shorter in all four CD4+ subsets. Sequencing the cDNA could make cells with high TCR expression show up more than they should. A greater similarity of naive, central memory and Treg TCRB repertoires was seen among patients than among healthy donors.

Trimming at V came to 6 bases and at J to 2 bases, leaving 7 bases not matched to a gene. The V gene's germline CDR1 is MDHEN and CDR2 SYDVKM. This CDR3 has 14 amino acids. TCRB transcripts that were expressed got sequenced, as all of the isolated RNA had been reverse transcribed. Using immunoSEQ multiplex PCR, the repertoire was profiled, and TCRdb retains in-frame clones only, with some absent. This table holds about 27,000 clones, 50% to 65% found once. Sequences were obtained from Tregs from blood. The chain has TRBV28 and TRBJ2-7, with 7 bases fitting TRBD2. The TCR originated in a young woman with type 1 diabetes. CDR3 DNA sequence: TGTGCCAGCAGCACCTCAGGGACTACCTACGAGCAGTACGTC. Translating it yields CASSTSGTTYEQYV.